This T cell receptor beta chain was recorded in a study of cytomegalovirus exposure and HLA in healthy donors. Study background: HLA-typed donors were the source of about 85 million unique TCRs, which an early data release held.

Study findings and constraints: In a later analysis, a missense DCLRE1C variant was linked to TCR beta V- and J-gene trimming. Cytomegalovirus association was listed for 164 TCR beta chains. Later analysis identified 17,000 or so TCR beta sequences associated with HLA alleles, using a false discovery rate threshold of 0.05.

Germline V gene lookup returns CDR1 KGHSH and CDR2 LQKENI. V lost 6 bases to trimming and J lost 7 bases; unmatched junction nucleotides: 9. CDR3 size: 14 residues. The PCR made use of 60 Vbeta and 13 Jbeta primers. The repertoire was sequenced with immunoSEQ multiplex PCR; TCRdb's copy has only in-frame clones and lacks some. The sample includes 150,000 to 200,000 clones, about 80% seen only once; the top ten take 0.6% to 0.7%. About this clone: What it binds is not known.

V and J are TRBV18 and TRBJ2-7; 10 nucleotides agree with TRBD1. The receptor comes from a boy aged 5-17 years in good health and CMV-seronegative. Sequenced: PBMCs. CDR3 loop: CASSPGDRGWEQYF. The CDR3 region has the DNA TGTGCCAGCTCCCCCGGGGACAGGGGATGGGAGCAGTACTTC.